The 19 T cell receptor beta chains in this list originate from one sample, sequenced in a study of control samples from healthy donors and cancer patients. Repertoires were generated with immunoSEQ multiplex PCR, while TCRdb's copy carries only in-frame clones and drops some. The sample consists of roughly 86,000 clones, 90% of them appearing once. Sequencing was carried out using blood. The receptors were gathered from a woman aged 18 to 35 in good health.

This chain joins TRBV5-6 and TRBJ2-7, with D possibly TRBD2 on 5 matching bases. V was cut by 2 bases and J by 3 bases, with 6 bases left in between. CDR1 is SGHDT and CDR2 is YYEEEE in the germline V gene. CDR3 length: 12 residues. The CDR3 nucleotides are TGTGCCAGCAGCTTCGGGAACTACGAGCAGTACTTC. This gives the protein CASSFGNYEQYF.

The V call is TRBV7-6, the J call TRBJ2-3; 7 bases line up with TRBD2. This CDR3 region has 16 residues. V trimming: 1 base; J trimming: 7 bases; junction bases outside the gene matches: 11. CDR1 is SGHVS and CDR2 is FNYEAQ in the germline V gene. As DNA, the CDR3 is TGTGCCAGCAGCTTAGAGGCTAGCGGCAACTCTAATACGCAGTATTTT. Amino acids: CASSLEASGNSNTQYF.

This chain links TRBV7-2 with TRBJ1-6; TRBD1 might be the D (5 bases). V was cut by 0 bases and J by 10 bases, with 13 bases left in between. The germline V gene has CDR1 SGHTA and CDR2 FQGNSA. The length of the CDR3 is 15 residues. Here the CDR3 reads CASSLASGLRSPLHF. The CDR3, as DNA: TGTGCCAGCAGCTTAGCCTCAGGGCTCAGGTCACCCCTCCACTTT.

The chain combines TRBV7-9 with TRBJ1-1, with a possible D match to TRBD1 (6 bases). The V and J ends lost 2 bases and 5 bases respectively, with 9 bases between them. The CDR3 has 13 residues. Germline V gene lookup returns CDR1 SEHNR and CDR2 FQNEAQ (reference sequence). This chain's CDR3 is CASSLRGDTEAFF. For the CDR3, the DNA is TGTGCCAGCAGCTTAAGGGGGGATACTGAAGCTTTCTTT.

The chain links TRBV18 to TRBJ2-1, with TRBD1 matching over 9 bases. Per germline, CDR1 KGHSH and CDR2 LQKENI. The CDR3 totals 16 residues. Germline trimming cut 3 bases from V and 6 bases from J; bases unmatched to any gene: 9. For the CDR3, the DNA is TGTGCCAGCTCACCGTCGAGGGACAGGGTTTCCAATGAGCAGTTCTTC. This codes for CASSPSRDRVSNEQFF.

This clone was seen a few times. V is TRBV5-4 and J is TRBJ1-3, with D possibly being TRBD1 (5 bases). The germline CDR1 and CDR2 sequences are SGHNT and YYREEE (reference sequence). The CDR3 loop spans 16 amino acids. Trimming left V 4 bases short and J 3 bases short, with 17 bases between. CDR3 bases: TGTGCCAGCAGCCCTGTTTCAGGGAGCGGTGGAAACACCATATATTTT. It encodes CASSPVSGSGGNTIYF.

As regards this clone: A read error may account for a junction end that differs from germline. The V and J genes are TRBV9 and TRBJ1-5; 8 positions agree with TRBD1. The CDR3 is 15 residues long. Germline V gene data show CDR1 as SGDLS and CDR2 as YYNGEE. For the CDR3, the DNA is TGTGCCAGCGGCGTAGACCCAGGGGGCCTACAGCCCCAGCATTTT. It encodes CASGVDPGGLQPQHF.

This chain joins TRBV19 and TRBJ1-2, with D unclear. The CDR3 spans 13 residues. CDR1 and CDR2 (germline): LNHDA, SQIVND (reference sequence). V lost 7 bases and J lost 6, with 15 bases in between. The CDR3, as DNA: TGTGCCAGTACCCGACGTGAGATGGATGGCTACACCTTC. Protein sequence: CASTRREMDGYTF.

The CDR3 sequence: CAISEESAGGPKDTQYF. Here the CDR3 DNA reads TGTGCCATCAGTGAGGAATCGGCGGGGGGGCCCAAGGATACGCAGTATTTT. J is TRBJ2-3 and V is TRBV10-3; 9 positions match TRBD2. This CDR3 contains 17 residues. J lost 6 bases, V lost 2 bases, and 12 bases had no gene match. Germline lookup yields CDR1 ENHRY and CDR2 SYGVKD.

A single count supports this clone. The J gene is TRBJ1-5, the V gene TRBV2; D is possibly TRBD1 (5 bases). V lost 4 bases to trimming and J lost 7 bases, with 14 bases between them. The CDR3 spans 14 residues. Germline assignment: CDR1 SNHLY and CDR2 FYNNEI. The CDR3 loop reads CASSAGGLQQPQHF. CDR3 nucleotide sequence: TGTGCCAGCAGTGCTGGGGGGTTGCAGCAGCCCCAGCATTTT.

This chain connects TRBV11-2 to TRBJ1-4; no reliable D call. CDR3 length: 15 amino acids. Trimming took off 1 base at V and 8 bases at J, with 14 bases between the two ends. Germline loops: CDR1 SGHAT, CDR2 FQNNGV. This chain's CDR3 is CASSLGGGVREKLFF. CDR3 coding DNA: TGTGCCAGCAGCTTAGGCGGCGGGGTACGCGAAAAACTGTTTTTT.

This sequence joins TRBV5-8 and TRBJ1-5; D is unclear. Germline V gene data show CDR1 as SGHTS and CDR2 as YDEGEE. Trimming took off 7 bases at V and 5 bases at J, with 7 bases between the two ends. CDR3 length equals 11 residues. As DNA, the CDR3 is TGTGCCAGCGGGTCTTATCAGCCCCAGCATTTT. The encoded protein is CASGSYQPQHF.

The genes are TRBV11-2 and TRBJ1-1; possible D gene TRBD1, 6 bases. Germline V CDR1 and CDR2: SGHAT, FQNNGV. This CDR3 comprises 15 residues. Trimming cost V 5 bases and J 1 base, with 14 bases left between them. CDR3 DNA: TGTGCCAGCAGCCGATGGGACACCCAGAACACTGAAGCTTTCTTT. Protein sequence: CASSRWDTQNTEAFF.

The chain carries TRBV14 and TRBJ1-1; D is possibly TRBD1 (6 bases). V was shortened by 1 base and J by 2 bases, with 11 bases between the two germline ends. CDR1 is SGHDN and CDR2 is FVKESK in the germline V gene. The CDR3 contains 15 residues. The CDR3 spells CASSQGGRGNTEAFF. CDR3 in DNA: TGTGCCAGCAGCCAAGGTGGCAGGGGTAACACTGAAGCTTTCTTT.

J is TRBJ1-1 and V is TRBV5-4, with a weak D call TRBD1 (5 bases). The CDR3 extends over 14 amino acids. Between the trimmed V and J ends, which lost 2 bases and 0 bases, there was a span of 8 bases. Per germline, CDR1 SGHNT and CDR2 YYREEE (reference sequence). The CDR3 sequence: CASSFGGLNTEAFF. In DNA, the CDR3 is TGTGCCAGCAGCTTTGGGGGATTGAACACTGAAGCTTTCTTT.

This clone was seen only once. As DNA, the CDR3 is TGTGCCAGCAGTTACCGGGGACAGAGCTATGGCTACACCTTC. It translates to CASSYRGQSYGYTF. This rearrangement joins TRBV6-5 to TRBJ1-2; 7 positions match TRBD1. Germline V CDR1 and CDR2: MNHEY, SVGAGI. CDR3 length: 14 amino acids. The V segment lost 2 bases and the J segment 4 bases; nucleotides outside the gene matches: 4.

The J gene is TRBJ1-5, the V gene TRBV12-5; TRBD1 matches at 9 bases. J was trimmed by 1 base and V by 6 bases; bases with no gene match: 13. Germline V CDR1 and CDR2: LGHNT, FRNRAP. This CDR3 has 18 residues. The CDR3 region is CASGGLTGGWGSNQPQHF. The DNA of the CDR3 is TGTGCTAGTGGCGGCCTGACAGGGGGATGGGGGAGCAATCAGCCCCAGCATTTT.

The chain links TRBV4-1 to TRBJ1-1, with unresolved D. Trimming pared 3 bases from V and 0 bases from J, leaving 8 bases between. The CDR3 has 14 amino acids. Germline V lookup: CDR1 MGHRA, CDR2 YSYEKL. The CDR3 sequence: CASSQERVNTEAFF. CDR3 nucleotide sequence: TGCGCCAGCAGCCAGGAGAGAGTGAACACTGAAGCTTTCTTT.

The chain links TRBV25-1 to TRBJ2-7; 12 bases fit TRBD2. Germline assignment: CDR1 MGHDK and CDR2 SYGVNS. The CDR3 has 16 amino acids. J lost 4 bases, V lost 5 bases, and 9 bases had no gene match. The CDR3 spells CASSPEGLAGRYEQYF. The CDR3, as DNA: TGTGCCAGCAGTCCGGAAGGACTAGCGGGGCGTTACGAGCAGTACTTC.